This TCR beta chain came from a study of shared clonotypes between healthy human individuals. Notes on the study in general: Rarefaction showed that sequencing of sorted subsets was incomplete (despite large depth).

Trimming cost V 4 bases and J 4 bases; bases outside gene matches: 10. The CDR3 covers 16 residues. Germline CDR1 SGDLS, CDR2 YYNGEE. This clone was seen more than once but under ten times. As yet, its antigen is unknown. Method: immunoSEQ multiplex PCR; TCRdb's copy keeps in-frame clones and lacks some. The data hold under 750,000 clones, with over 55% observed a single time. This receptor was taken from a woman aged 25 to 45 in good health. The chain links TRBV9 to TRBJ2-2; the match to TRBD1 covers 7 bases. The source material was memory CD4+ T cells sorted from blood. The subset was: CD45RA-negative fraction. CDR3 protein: CASSISGGFSTGELFF. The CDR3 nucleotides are TGTGCCAGCAGCATCTCAGGGGGTTTTAGCACCGGGGAGCTGTTTTTT.